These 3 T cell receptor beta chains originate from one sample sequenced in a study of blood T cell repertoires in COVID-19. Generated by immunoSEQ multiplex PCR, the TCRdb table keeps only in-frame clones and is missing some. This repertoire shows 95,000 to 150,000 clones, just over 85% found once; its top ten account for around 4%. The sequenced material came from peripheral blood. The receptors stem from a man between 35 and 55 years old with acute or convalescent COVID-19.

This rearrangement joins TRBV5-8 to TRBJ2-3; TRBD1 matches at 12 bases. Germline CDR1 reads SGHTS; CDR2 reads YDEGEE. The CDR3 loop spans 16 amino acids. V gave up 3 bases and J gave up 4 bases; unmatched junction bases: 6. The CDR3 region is CASSWGTGGSADTQYF. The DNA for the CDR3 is TGTGCCAGCAGCTGGGGGACAGGGGGCTCCGCAGATACGCAGTATTTT. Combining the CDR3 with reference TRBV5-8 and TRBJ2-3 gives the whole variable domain EAGVTQSPTHLIKTRGQQATLRCSPISGHTSVYWYQQALGLGLQFLLWYDEGEERNRGNFPPRFSGRQFPNYSSELNVNALELEDSALYLCASSWGTGGSADTQYFGPGTRLTVL.

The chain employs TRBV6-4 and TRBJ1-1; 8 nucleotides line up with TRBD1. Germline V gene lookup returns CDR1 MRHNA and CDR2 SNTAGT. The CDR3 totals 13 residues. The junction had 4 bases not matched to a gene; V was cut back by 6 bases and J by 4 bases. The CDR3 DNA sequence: TGTGCCAGCAGCGTAGGACAGGGCACTGAAGCTTTCTTT. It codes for CASSVGQGTEAFF.

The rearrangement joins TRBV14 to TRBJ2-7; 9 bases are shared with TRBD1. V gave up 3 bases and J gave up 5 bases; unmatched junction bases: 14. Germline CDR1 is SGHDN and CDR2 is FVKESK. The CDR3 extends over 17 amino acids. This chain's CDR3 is CASSQGPGQGYSDEQYF. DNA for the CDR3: TGTGCCAGCAGCCAGGGACCGGGACAGGGTTATTCAGACGAGCAGTACTTC. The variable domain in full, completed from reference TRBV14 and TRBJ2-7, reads EAGVTQFPSHSVIEKGQTVTLRCDPISGHDNLYWYRRVMGKEIKFLLHFVKESKQDESGMPNNRFLAERTGGTYSTLKVQPAELEDSGVYFCASSQGPGQGYSDEQYFGPGTRLTVT.